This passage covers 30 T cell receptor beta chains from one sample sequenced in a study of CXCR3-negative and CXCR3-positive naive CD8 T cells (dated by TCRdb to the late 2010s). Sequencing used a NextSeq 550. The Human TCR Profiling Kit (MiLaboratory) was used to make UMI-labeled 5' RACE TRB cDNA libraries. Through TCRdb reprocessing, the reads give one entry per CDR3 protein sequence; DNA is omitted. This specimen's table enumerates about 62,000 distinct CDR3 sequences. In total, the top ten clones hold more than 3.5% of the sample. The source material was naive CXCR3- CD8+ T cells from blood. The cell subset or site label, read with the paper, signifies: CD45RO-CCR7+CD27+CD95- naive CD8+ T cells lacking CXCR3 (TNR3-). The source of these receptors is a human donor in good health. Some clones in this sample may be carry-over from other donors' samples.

CDR3 protein: CSVEGRSGAEVDHEQYF. The J gene is TRBJ2-7, the V gene TRBV29-1; TCRdb outputs TRBD2, but without DNA this stays unchecked. The CDR3 sequence is 17 residues long. Germline values: CDR1 SQVTM, CDR2 ANQGSEA.

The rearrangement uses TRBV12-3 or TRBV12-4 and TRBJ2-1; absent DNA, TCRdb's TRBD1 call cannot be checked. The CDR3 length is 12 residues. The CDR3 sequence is CASSQGGNEQFF.

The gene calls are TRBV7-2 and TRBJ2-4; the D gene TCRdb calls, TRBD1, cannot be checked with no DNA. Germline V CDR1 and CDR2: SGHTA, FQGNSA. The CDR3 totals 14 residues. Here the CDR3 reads CASSLSRGSNIQYF.

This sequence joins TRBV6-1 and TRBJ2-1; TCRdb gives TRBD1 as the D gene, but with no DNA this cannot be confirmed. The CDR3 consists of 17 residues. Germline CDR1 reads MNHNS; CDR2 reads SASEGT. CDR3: CASSELPRQSSYNEQFF.

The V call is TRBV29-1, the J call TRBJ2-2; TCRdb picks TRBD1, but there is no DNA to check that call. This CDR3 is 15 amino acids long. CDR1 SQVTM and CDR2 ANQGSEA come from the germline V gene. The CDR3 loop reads CSVEWQGAKTGELFF.

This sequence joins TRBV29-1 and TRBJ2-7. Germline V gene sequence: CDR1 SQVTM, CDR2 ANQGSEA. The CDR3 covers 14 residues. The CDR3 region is CSVEDPGGSYEQYF.

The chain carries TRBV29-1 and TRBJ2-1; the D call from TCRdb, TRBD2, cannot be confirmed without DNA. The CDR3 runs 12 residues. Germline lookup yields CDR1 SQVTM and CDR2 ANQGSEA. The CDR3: CSVGFSGREQFF.

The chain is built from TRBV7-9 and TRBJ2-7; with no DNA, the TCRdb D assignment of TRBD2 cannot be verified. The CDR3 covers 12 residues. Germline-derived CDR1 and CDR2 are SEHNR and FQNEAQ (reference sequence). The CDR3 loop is CASTLGSAEQYF.

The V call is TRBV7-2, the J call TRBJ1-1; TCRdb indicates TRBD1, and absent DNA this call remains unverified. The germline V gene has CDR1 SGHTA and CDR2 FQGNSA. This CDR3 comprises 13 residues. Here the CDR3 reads CASRVAGHTEAFF.

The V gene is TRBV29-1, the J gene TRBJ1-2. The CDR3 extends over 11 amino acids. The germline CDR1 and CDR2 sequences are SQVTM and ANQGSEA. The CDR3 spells CSVEEVHGYTF.

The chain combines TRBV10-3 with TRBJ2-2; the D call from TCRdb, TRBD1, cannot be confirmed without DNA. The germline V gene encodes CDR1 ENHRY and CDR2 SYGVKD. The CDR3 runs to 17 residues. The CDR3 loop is CAIKKAPGVGSTGELFF.

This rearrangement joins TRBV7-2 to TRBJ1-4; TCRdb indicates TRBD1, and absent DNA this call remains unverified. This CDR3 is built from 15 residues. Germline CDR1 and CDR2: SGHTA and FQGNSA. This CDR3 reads CASSFEDSSNEKLFF. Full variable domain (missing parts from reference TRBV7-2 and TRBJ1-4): GAGVSQSPSNKVTEKGKDVELRCDPISGHTALYWYRQSLGQGLEFLIYFQGNSAPDKSGLPSDRFSAERTGGSVSTLTIQRTQQEDSAVYLCASSFEDSSNEKLFFGSGTQLSVL.

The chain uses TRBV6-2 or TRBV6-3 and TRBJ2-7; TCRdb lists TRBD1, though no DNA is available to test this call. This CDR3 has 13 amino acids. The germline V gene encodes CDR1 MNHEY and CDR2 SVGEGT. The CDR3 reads CASSWGTAYEQYF.

This CDR3 reads CASSQSSGGHTDTQYF. The chain uses TRBV4-3 and TRBJ2-3; TCRdb's assignment of TRBD2 cannot be checked, as there is no DNA. CDR1 and CDR2 (germline): LGHNA, YSLEER. This CDR3 is built from 16 residues.

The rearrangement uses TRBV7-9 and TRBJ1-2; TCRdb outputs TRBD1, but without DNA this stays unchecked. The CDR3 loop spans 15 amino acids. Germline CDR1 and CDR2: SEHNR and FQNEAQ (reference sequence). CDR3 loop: CASSTDRNFNYGYTF.

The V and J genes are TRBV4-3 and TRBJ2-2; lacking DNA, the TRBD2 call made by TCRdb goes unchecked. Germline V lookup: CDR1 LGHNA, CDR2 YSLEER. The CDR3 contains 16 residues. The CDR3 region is CASSQDLAGVAGELFF.

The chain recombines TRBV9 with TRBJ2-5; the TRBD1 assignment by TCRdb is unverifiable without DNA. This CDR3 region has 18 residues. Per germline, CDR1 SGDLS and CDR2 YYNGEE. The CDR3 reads CASSPSGGTEIPRETQYF.

CDR3 sequence: CSVAPGTGGNEQFF. The genes are TRBV29-1 and TRBJ2-1; TCRdb gives TRBD1 as the D gene, but with no DNA this cannot be confirmed. Germline loops: CDR1 SQVTM, CDR2 ANQGSEA. The CDR3 has 14 amino acids.

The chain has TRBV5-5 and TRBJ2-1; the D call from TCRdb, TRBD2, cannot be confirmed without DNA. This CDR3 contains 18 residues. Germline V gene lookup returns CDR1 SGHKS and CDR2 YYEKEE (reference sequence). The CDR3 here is CASSLELAGAPLYNEQFF.

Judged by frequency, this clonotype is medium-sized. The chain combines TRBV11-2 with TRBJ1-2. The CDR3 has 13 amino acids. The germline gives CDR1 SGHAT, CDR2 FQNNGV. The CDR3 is CASSLATNYGYTF.

CDR3 loop: CASSYPSSTLHF. The rearrangement uses TRBV6-2 or TRBV6-3 and TRBJ1-6. Germline lookup yields CDR1 MNHEY and CDR2 SVGEGT. This CDR3 is built from 12 residues.

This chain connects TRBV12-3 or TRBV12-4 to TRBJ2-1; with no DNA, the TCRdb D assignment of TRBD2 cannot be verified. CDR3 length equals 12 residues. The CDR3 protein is CASRTSGDEQFF.

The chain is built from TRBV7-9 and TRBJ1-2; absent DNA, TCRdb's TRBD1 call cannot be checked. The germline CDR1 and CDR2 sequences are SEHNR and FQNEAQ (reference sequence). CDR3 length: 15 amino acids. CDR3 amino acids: CASSPPLQGYYGYTF. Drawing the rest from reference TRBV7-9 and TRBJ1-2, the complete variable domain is DTGVSQNPRHKITKRGQNVTFRCDPISEHNRLYWYRQTLGQGPEFLTYFQNEAQLEKSRLLSDRFSAERPKGSFSTLEIQRTEQGDSAMYLCASSPPLQGYYGYTFGSGTRLTVV.

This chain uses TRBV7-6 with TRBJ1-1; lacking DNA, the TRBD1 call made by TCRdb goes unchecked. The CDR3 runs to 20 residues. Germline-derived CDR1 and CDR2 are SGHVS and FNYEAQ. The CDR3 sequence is CASSLGGGGDLIPSSTEAFF.

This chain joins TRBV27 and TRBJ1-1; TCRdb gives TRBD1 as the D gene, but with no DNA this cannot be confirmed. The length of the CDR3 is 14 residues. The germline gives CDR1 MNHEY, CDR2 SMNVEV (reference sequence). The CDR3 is CASSSLTGVTEAFF.

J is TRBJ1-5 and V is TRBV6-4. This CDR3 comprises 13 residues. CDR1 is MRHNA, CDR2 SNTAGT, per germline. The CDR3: CASSPDGNQPQHF.

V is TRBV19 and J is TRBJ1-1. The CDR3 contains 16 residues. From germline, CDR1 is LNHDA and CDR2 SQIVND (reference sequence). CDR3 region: CASSMPGLQGNTEAFF.

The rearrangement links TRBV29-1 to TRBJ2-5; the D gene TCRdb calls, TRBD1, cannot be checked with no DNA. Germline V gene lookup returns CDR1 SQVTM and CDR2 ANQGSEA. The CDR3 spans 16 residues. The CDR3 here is CSVVGQGSIIGETQYF. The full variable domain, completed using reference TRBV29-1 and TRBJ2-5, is SAVISQKPSRDICQRGTSLTIQCQVDSQVTMMFWYRQQPGQSLTLIATANQGSEATYESGFVIDKFPISRPNLTFSTLTVSNMSPEDSSIYLCSVVGQGSIIGETQYFGPGTRLLVL.

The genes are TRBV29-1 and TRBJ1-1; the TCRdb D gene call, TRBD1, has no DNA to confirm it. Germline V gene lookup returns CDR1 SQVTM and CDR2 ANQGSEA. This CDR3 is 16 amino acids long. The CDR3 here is CSVSGTSWGVNTEAFF.

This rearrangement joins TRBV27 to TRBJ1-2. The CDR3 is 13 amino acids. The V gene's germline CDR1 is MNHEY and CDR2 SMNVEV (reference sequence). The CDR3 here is CASRLGANYGYTF.